This T cell receptor beta chain was profiled in a study of PD-1 blockade in classical Hodgkin lymphoma (dated by TCRdb to about 2020). Notes on the research overall: Nivolumab dosing was 3 mg/kg intravenously every 2 weeks, continuing until either disease progression or unacceptable toxicity. A peripheral blood immune signature of response to PD-1 blockade in classical Hodgkin lymphoma was defined using TCR beta sequencing and CyTOF.

Taken from cysteine to phenylalanine, the CDR3 has 15 residues. CDR3 DNA only is kept here, 45 bases in frame from base 1. Trimming takes 5 bases off V and 2 bases off J; junction bases not matched to a gene: 6. CDR1 is given as MNHNS and CDR2 as SASEGT, both from the germline V gene. Genomic DNA was isolated using the Qiagen DNeasy kit from unsorted PBMCs as well as from negatively selected CD4+ and CD8+ fractions. Using primers that anneal to V and J segments, immunoSEQ multiplex PCR amplified the TCR beta CDR3 regions. A synthetic immune receptor repertoire was used to minimize amplification bias, and remaining bias was computationally removed after sequencing. As for the authors' bioinformatics: Repertoire diversity was quantified as the Shannon entropy index using custom Python scripts. Unsorted, CD4+ and CD8+ repertoires were analyzed separately, except in combined analyses where CD4+ and CD8+ sequences were merged in silico. A clone was considered expanded if an increase in frequency of at least 2-fold after treatment relative to C1D1 was found, and a pseudocount of 0.5 was applied to clones undetected at baseline. Singleton clones were defined as clones with 0 or 1 copy at C1D1, and non-singleton clones were defined as clones with 2 or more copies. Clones expanded in unsorted samples were labelled as CD4+, CD8+ or unknown by matching protein sequences in sorted samples from the same patient. Wilcoxon tests on paired samples were used to test changes in diversity from C1D1 to C4D1. TCRdb limited this immuneACCESS table to in-frame rearrangements with V and J called. A share of clones is missing; checked studies link under half to unresolved V genes, and the rest is unexplained. That table supplies the V and J calls and clone size; D and trimming were determined from the DNA. This sample comprises some 32,000 clones, roughly four fifths of them detected only once. The ten largest clones represent approximately 32% of the sample.

Of note for this clone: The antigen it recognizes is unknown. Base qualities are not provided; no much larger clone lies one nucleotide away.

This specimen's time point label, per the study, means: cycle 1 day 1 (C1D1), immediately before nivolumab initiation. Every trial patient had relapsed following autologous stem cell transplantation, and prior brentuximab vedotin exposure was what differed among cohorts A, B and C. The trial cohort comprised around 60 patients with relapsed/refractory classical Hodgkin lymphoma whose best overall responses were complete response, partial response or progressive disease. In the multi-cohort phase II CheckMate 205 trial, trial patients received single-agent nivolumab. Best overall response was determined by an independent review committee according to the 2007 International Working Group response criteria. Trial PBMCs were collected just before the start of nivolumab (C1D1) and during therapy at cycle 2 day 1 and cycle 4 day 1. Peripheral blood was collected in 8 mL Vacutainer Cell Preparation Tubes, from which PBMCs were isolated by centrifugation and then cryopreserved.

The full study reports these points: Baseline TCR diversity was reported to be lower in newly diagnosed patients than in healthy donors and to be lower still in relapsed/refractory patients. Trial patients achieving complete response had baseline diversity similar to newly diagnosed patients, whereas partial responders and progressors had significantly lower diversity. The study was limited to a single clinical trial cohort, and causes of repertoire differences, possibly disease activity or prior therapy, remained undefined. Patients starting nivolumab less than 1 year after ASCT had lower diversity and were excluded from later analyses to avoid confounding by immune reconstitution. CD4+ but not CD8+ TCR diversity rose significantly by C4D1 (p=0.0027 vs p=0.16), most apparent in complete responders (p=0.02).

This clonotype was sampled from a human donor with classical Hodgkin lymphoma. Here the sequenced sample was peripheral blood mononuclear cells (PBMCs), taken at baseline. The chain is encoded by TRBV6-1 joined to TRBJ2-7, with 10 middle bases fitting TRBD2. The nucleotide sequence is TGTGCCAGCAGTCAAGGACTAGCGGTGGCCTACGAGCAGTACTTC. Its protein is CASSQGLAVAYEQYF.